The rows below give T cell receptor beta chains drawn from one sample of a study of neurological immune-mediated disorders. TCRdb redid the calling of the 5' RACE reads with MiXCR, one entry per CDR3 protein. This sample yields 100,000 or so distinct CDR3 sequences, of which about 12% are seen a single time; roughly 4.8% belongs to the top ten. The sample was PBMCs. The receptors here all came from a female donor with HTLV-1-associated myelopathy (HAM/TSP). The CDR3 runs from the conserved cysteine through the conserved F or W. D genes are given only for firm matches. Where a row states a size, it is once, few, many or the class of an expanded clone; other rows omit it.

>15|.|TRBJ1-1|TRBV19|.
CASSPPRGARTEAFF
TGTGCCAGTAGTCCTCCCCGGGGGGCCAGAACTGAAGCTTTCTTT
>12|many|TRBJ2-3|TRBV24-1|.
CATSEYSDTQYF
TGTGCCACCAGTGAATACTCAGATACGCAGTATTTT
>15|.|TRBJ2-3|TRBV12-3/TRBV12-4|.
CASSPASGGGDTQYF
TGTGCCAGCAGCCCTGCGTCGGGCGGCGGGGATACGCAGTATTTT
>8|.|TRBJ1-1|TRBV20-1|TRBD1
CSVRDRDF
TGCAGTGTTAGGGACAGGGACTTT
>14|many|TRBJ1-2|TRBV6-1|.
CASSEETGSYGYTF
TGTGCCAGCAGTGAAGAGACAGGATCCTATGGCTACACCTTC
>16|many|TRBJ2-6|TRBV5-1|TRBD2
CASSPWSGTGANVLTF
TGCGCCAGCAGCCCCTGGAGCGGGACTGGGGCCAACGTCCTGACTTTC
>13|few|TRBJ1-4|TRBV5-1|TRBD1
CASRWTGEEKLFF
TGCGCCAGCAGATGGACAGGGGAAGAAAAACTGTTTTTT
>14|many|TRBJ1-6|TRBV20-1|TRBD1
CSAKAGTGDSPLHF
TGCAGTGCAAAGGCTGGGACAGGGGATTCACCCCTCCACTTT
>16|many|TRBJ2-1|TRBV5-1|TRBD2
CASSGKLAGGLNEQFF
TGCGCCAGTAGCGGAAAACTAGCGGGGGGTCTCAATGAGCAGTTCTTC
>19|many|TRBJ2-3|TRBV4-1|.
CASSTRYRDGVQGTDTQYF
TGCGCCAGCAGCACGCGGTACAGGGACGGCGTCCAAGGCACAGATACGCAGTATTTT
>13|many|TRBJ2-2|TRBV10-3|.
CAISEELTGELFF
TGTGCCATCAGTGAGGAGCTCACCGGGGAGCTGTTTTTT
>17|many|TRBJ2-1|TRBV5-1|TRBD2
CASSSSAGTSSYNEQFF
TGCGCCAGCAGCTCTTCTGCCGGGACTAGCTCCTACAATGAGCAGTTCTTC
>12|many|TRBJ2-3|TRBV29-1|.
CSVRQGGDTQYF
TGCAGCGTTCGGCAGGGGGGGGATACGCAGTATTTT
>14|.|TRBJ2-7|TRBV6-6|TRBD1
CASRGQGPRYEQYF
TGTGCCAGCCGAGGACAGGGGCCTCGCTACGAGCAGTACTTC
>15|many|TRBJ2-3|TRBV6-2/TRBV6-3|TRBD2
CASRTRLARTDTQYF
TGTGCCAGCAGGACTCGACTAGCGAGGACAGATACGCAGTATTTT
>14|.|TRBJ1-5|TRBV27|.
CASSSIYSNQPQHF
TGTGCCAGCAGTTCTATTTATAGCAATCAGCCCCAGCATTTT
>17|many|TRBJ2-3|TRBV15|.
CATSRDLGQGGTDTQYF
TGTGCCACCAGCAGAGATTTGGGCCAGGGGGGGACAGATACGCAGTATTTT
>14|few|TRBJ2-1|TRBV28|.
CASQRAPRGDEQFF
TGTGCCAGTCAAAGGGCACCCCGCGGCGATGAGCAGTTCTTC
>15|many|TRBJ1-1|TRBV5-6|TRBD1
CASSLVGTGGTEAFF
TGTGCCAGCAGCTTGGTGGGGACAGGGGGCACTGAAGCTTTCTTT
>20|many|TRBJ1-5|TRBV30|TRBD1
CAWSVPPGQGVLNSNQPQHF
TGTGCCTGGAGTGTACCACCGGGACAGGGCGTTCTCAATAGCAATCAGCCCCAGCATTTT
>13|many|TRBJ2-7|TRBV5-1|.
CASSLARSYEQYF
TGCGCCAGCAGCTTGGCACGCTCCTACGAGCAGTACTTC
>12|many|TRBJ1-1|TRBV2|.
CASKSDEPEAFF
TGTGCCAGCAAATCAGATGAGCCTGAAGCTTTCTTT
>13|many|TRBJ2-7|TRBV5-1|.
CASSLGSSYEQYF
TGCGCCAGCAGCTTGGGGAGCTCCTACGAGCAGTACTTC
>14|.|TRBJ2-1|TRBV5-6|.
CASCEGGPKNEQFF
TGTGCCAGCTGCGAGGGTGGGCCTAAAAATGAGCAGTTCTTC
>17|.|TRBJ2-7|TRBV4-1|TRBD2
CASSQDPTSGPAYEQYF
TGCGCCAGCAGCCAAGATCCGACTAGCGGGCCGGCCTACGAGCAGTACTTC
>13|many|TRBJ2-3|TRBV4-1|TRBD2
CASSLWTSGLRDF
TGCGCCAGCAGCCTATGGACTAGCGGCCTTAGGGATTTT
>15|many|TRBJ2-7|TRBV15|.
CATSRDPGRPYEQYF
TGTGCCACCAGCAGAGACCCAGGGAGGCCCTACGAGCAGTACTTC
>20|many|TRBJ2-5|TRBV5-1|TRBD2
CASSFPSGGATYHPQETQYF
TGCGCCAGCAGCTTCCCTAGCGGGGGGGCTACATATCACCCCCAAGAGACCCAGTACTTC
>14|.|TRBJ1-5|TRBV5-1|.
CASSLVRENQPQHF
TGCGCCAGCAGCTTGGTTCGAGAAAATCAGCCCCAGCATTTT
>11|many|TRBJ2-5|TRBV7-9|.
CASSFRTEEYF
TGTGCCAGCAGCTTTAGGACCGAGGAGTACTTC
>17|many|TRBJ2-3|TRBV12-3/TRBV12-4|TRBD2
CASSLAGTSGGADTQYF
TGTGCCAGCAGTTTAGCCGGGACTAGCGGGGGGGCCGATACGCAGTATTTT
>15|many|TRBJ1-1|TRBV5-1|.
CASSTKGQMNTEAFF
TGCGCCAGCAGCACCAAGGGACAAATGAACACTGAAGCTTTCTTT
>15|many|TRBJ2-5|TRBV5-1|.
CASSAIGSPGETQYF
TGCGCCAGCAGCGCCATCGGCTCTCCTGGAGAGACCCAGTACTTC
>12|.|TRBJ2-3|TRBV6-2/TRBV6-3|.
CVSIPRGDTQYF
TGTGTCAGCATTCCCCGGGGGGATACGCAGTATTTT
>14|.|TRBJ2-5|TRBV5-1|.
CASSGDSNQETQYF
TGCGCCAGCAGCGGAGACAGCAACCAAGAGACCCAGTACTTC